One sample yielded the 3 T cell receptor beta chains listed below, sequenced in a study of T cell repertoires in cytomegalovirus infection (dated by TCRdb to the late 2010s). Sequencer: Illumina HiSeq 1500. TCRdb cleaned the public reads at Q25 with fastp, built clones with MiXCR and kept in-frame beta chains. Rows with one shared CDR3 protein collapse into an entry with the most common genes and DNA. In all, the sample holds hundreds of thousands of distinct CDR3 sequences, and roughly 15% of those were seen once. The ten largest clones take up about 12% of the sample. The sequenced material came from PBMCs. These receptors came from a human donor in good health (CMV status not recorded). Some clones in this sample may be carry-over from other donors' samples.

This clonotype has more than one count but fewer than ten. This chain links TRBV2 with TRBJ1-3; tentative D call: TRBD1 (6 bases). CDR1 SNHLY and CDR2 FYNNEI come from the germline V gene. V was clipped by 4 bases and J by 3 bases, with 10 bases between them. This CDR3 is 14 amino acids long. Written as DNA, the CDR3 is TGTGCCAGCAGTGGGCAGGGGTATGGAAACACCATATATTTT. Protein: CASSGQGYGNTIYF.

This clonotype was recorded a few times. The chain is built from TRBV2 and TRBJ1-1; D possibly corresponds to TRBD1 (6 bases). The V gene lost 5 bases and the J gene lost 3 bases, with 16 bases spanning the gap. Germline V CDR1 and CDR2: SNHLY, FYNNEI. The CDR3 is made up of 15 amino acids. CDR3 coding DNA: TGTGCCAGCAGTCGACGGGGGCCTGAGGACACTGAAGCTTTCTTT. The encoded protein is CASSRRGPEDTEAFF.

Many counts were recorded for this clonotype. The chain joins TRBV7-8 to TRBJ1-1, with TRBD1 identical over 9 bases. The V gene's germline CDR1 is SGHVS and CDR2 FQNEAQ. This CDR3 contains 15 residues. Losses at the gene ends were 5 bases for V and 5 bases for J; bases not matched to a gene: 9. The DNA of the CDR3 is TGTGCCAGCAGCATCGACAGGGGGATCGAGACTGAAGCTTTCTTT. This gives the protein CASSIDRGIETEAFF.